The rows below give T cell receptor beta chains drawn from one sample of a study of blood T cells in healthy people across ages. TCRdb re-called the 5' RACE reads through MiXCR, storing one row per CDR3 protein. Of approximately 400,000 distinct CDR3 sequences listed, 45% to 65% are singletons. Sequenced input: blood. The receptors were gathered from a man aged 55 to 69 in good health. Both conserved end residues are part of each CDR3. Fields, in order: J gene, clone size, V gene, D gene, CDR3 protein, CDR3 DNA. A D gene is named only where the DNA matches it firmly. The size of a clone is reported for some rows only, either as once, few or many, or as a class for expanded clones.

>TRBJ1-4|-|TRBV11-2|-
CASSQALAGPRELFF
TGTGCCAGCAGCCAAGCGCTGGCAGGGCCGAGGGAACTGTTTTTT
>TRBJ2-3|-|TRBV27|TRBD1
CASSRDRGETDTQYF
TGTGCCAGCAGCCGGGACAGGGGAGAGACAGATACGCAGTATTTT
>TRBJ2-7|few|TRBV20-1|-
CSANPSGVEQYF
TGCAGTGCTAACCCTAGTGGTGTGGAGCAGTACTTC
>TRBJ2-1|-|TRBV14|-
CASSQQTGINEQFF
TGTGCCAGCAGCCAACAAACTGGAATAAATGAGCAGTTCTTC
>TRBJ2-3|-|TRBV11-2|-
CASSWEQARTDTQYF
TGTGCCAGCAGCTGGGAACAGGCTCGCACAGATACGCAGTATTTT
>TRBJ2-7|-|TRBV6-6|TRBD2
CATFSSTSGRGEQYF
TGTGCCACCTTTTCCTCGACTAGCGGGAGGGGTGAGCAGTACTTC
>TRBJ2-7|-|TRBV20-1|-
CSASAREPYEQYF
TGCAGTGCTAGTGCTAGAGAGCCCTACGAGCAGTACTTC
>TRBJ2-7|-|TRBV7-2|TRBD1
CASSLGGTGNYEQYF
TGTGCCAGCAGCTTAGGAGGGACAGGTAACTACGAGCAGTACTTC
>TRBJ2-7|-|TRBV7-2|TRBD1
CASRRDRGSEQYF
TGTGCCAGCCGGCGGGACAGGGGGAGCGAGCAGTACTTC
>TRBJ2-7|few|TRBV3-1|-
CASSHNTEQYF
TGTGCCAGCAGCCATAATACCGAGCAGTACTTC
>TRBJ2-7|few|TRBV29-1|-
CSVEGEAHYEQYF
TGCAGCGTTGAAGGGGAGGCTCACTACGAGCAGTACTTC
>TRBJ2-3|-|TRBV27|TRBD2
CASSHGTSGLTDTQYF
TGTGCCAGCAGCCACGGGACTAGCGGACTCACAGATACGCAGTATTTT
>TRBJ2-3|-|TRBV7-6|TRBD1
CASSFGDRGKDTQYF
TGTGCCAGCAGCTTTGGGGACAGGGGAAAAGATACGCAGTATTTT
>TRBJ2-5|-|TRBV5-1|TRBD1
CASRTGPSQETQYF
TGCGCCAGCCGGACAGGACCTTCCCAAGAGACCCAGTACTTC
>TRBJ2-3|-|TRBV6-5|-
CASSYSAGGTDTQYF
TGTGCCAGCAGTTACTCGGCCGGCGGCACAGATACGCAGTATTTT
>TRBJ1-5|few|TRBV30|-
CAWNRDKDQPQHF
TGTGCCTGGAACCGAGATAAGGATCAGCCCCAGCATTTT
>TRBJ2-5|-|TRBV7-2|-
CASRYRISGEQYF
TGTGCCAGCAGATACAGGATCTCCGGGGAGCAGTACTTC
>TRBJ2-4|once|TRBV12-3/TRBV12-4|TRBD1
CASSSGQRYKNIQYF
TGTGCCAGCAGCTCGGGACAGAGATACAAAAACATTCAGTACTTC
>TRBJ2-5|few|TRBV5-1|-
CASSLSAQGAETQYF
TGCGCCAGCAGCTTGTCTGCACAGGGTGCGGAGACCCAGTACTTC
>TRBJ2-5|-|TRBV7-2|-
CASSPRGRLGRETQYF
TGTGCCAGCAGCCCACGGGGTAGGCTGGGAAGGGAGACCCAGTACTTC
>TRBJ1-5|-|TRBV29-1|-
CSGEEGTGQPQHF
TGCAGCGGTGAAGAGGGTACGGGTCAGCCCCAGCATTTT
>TRBJ2-1|-|TRBV29-1|TRBD1
CIAQTGRLDNEQFF
TGCATCGCTCAGACAGGGCGCCTAGACAATGAGCAGTTCTTC
>TRBJ2-7|-|TRBV6-6|-
CASSYSSPGQYF
TGTGCCAGCAGTTACTCGAGTCCGGGGCAGTACTTC
>TRBJ2-7|few|TRBV11-2|TRBD2
CASSYSLRGGHSEQYF
TGTGCCAGCAGCTATAGTTTACGGGGGGGCCACTCCGAGCAGTACTTC
>TRBJ1-2|few|TRBV2|-
CASSRDNNYGYTF
TGTGCCAGCAGTAGGGACAATAACTATGGCTACACCTTC
>TRBJ1-2|-|TRBV6-5|TRBD1
CASSTRGQGNYGYTF
TGTGCCAGCAGCACGAGAGGACAGGGGAACTATGGCTACACCTTC
>TRBJ2-5|-|TRBV7-2|TRBD1
CASSLAFSGQGGTQYF
TGTGCCAGCAGCTTAGCGTTTTCAGGACAGGGGGGGACCCAGTACTTC
>TRBJ2-6|-|TRBV7-2|TRBD1
CASSSDRFLSGANVLTF
TGTGCCAGCAGTTCGGACAGGTTCCTCTCTGGGGCCAACGTCCTGACTTTC